Following are 14 T cell receptor beta chains from one sample sequenced in a study of PD-L1 blockade in urothelial cancer. Time point here: peripheral blood 6 weeks after treatment start. Produced via immunoSEQ multiplex PCR; TCRdb's table is partial and in-frame only. The sample lists around 110,000 clones; about 91% were seen once. The source was PBMCs, collected around atezolizumab (anti-PD-L1) treatment. Every receptor here comes from a man in his 60s with urothelial cancer.

The V gene is TRBV7-9, the J gene TRBJ2-5; D is perhaps TRBD2 (5 bases). Germline V gives CDR1 SEHNR, CDR2 FQNEAQ (reference sequence). The CDR3 has 13 amino acids. V was clipped by 2 bases and J by 4 bases, with 8 bases between them. CDR3 amino acids: CASSLFEGETQYF. CDR3 DNA sequence: TGTGCCAGCAGCTTATTCGAGGGAGAGACCCAGTACTTC.

The V and J genes are TRBV7-2 and TRBJ2-5, with D maybe TRBD1 (6 bases). Germline loops: CDR1 SGHTA, CDR2 FQGNSA. This CDR3 comprises 16 residues. Trimming left V 5 bases short and J 2 bases short, with 18 bases between. In DNA, the CDR3 is TGTGCCAGCAGCAACGTTACAGGGCGACGACAAGAGACCCAGTACTTC. The encoded protein is CASSNVTGRRQETQYF.

The chain joins TRBV30 to TRBJ2-7; no reliable D call. Germline V gene lookup returns CDR1 GTSNPN and CDR2 SVGIG (reference sequence). Trimming took off 1 base at V and 4 bases at J, with 8 bases between the two ends. The CDR3 is made up of 12 amino acids. The CDR3 nucleotides are TGTGCCTGGAGTGAAACTGCTTACGAGCAGTACTTC. It is translated as CAWSETAYEQYF. The variable domain in full, with the rest retrieved from reference TRBV30 and TRBJ2-7, is SQTIHQWPATLVQPVGSPLSLECTVEGTSNPNLYWYRQAAGRGLQLLFYSVGIGQISSEVPQNLSASRPQDRQFILSSKKLLLSDSGFYLCAWSETAYEQYFGPGTRLTVT.

CDR3 residues: CAISEGDWDQYF. In nucleotides, the CDR3 is TGTGCCATCAGTGAGGGGGACTGGGACCAGTACTTC. This chain uses TRBV10-3 with TRBJ2-5, with D possibly TRBD2 on 6 matching bases. V gave up 2 bases and J gave up 10 bases, with 11 bases separating them. Germline loops: CDR1 ENHRY, CDR2 SYGVKD. The CDR3 loop spans 12 amino acids.

This clone has only one observation. One junction end disagrees with the germline gene, perhaps due to a read error. CDR3 in DNA: TGTGCCAGTAGCGAGACGATGGGGGGGAACCCTTTGGATTTT. Encoded protein: CASSETMGGNPLDF. The chain is built from TRBV19 and TRBJ1-5; D is perhaps TRBD1 (5 bases). This CDR3 has 14 amino acids. From germline, CDR1 is LNHDA and CDR2 SQIVND (reference sequence).

The rearrangement uses TRBV5-4 and TRBJ2-1; D not certain. The CDR3 extends over 11 amino acids. Trimming removed 4 bases at V and 5 bases at J, with 4 bases between. CDR1 and CDR2 from the germline V gene are SGHNT and YYREEE (reference sequence). CDR3 loop: CASSLNNEQFF. DNA for the CDR3: TGTGCCAGCAGCCTTAACAATGAGCAGTTCTTC.

The J gene is TRBJ1-1, the V gene TRBV5-1; TRBD1 matches at 8 bases. This CDR3 is 16 amino acids long. Germline CDR1 is SGHRS and CDR2 is YFSETQ. V lost 0 bases and J lost 1; bases outside the gene matches: 5. This CDR3 reads CASSLDQDRENTEAFF. The DNA for the CDR3 is TGCGCCAGCAGCTTGGATCAGGACAGGGAGAACACTGAAGCTTTCTTT.

The rearrangement links TRBV6-1 to TRBJ1-5; D is possibly TRBD1 (5 bases). Germline CDR1 is MNHNS and CDR2 is SASEGT. The germline V and J ends were trimmed by 0 bases and 7 bases, with 10 bases remaining between them. The CDR3 sequence is 14 residues long. The CDR3 spells CASSEARAGQPQHF. CDR3 coding DNA: TGTGCCAGCAGTGAAGCCAGGGCCGGGCAGCCCCAGCATTTT.

The CDR3 reads CASSITGTAYNEQFF. The CDR3 nucleotides are TGTGCCAGCAGCATAACCGGGACTGCCTACAATGAGCAGTTCTTC. V usage is TRBV5-6 and J usage is TRBJ2-1; possibly TRBD2 for D (6 bases). Looked up from germline, CDR1 is SGHDT and CDR2 is YYEEEE. The CDR3 totals 15 residues. Trimming pared 4 bases from V and 2 bases from J, leaving 13 bases between. Filled out from reference TRBV5-6 and TRBJ2-1, the complete variable domain reads DAGVTQSPTHLIKTRGQQVTLRCSPKSGHDTVSWYQQALGQGPQFIFQYYEEEERQRGNFPDRFSGHQFPNYSSELNVNALLLGDSALYLCASSITGTAYNEQFFGPGTRLTVL.

The gene calls are TRBV5-1 and TRBJ2-7, with a possible D match to TRBD2 (5 bases). Germline V gene lookup returns CDR1 SGHRS and CDR2 YFSETQ. Deletions cut 0 bases from V and 0 bases from J, with 13 bases between. CDR3 length equals 16 residues. DNA of the CDR3: TGCGCCAGCAGCTTGGCCGTGGACTTCAGCTCCTACGAGCAGTACTTC. Amino acids: CASSLAVDFSSYEQYF.

This rearrangement joins TRBV9 to TRBJ2-5, with a tentative D call TRBD1 (7 bases). The ends were cut back, 0 bases at V and 5 bases at J, with 23 bases in the middle. This CDR3 contains 18 residues. From germline, CDR1 is SGDLS and CDR2 YYNGEE. This chain's CDR3 is CASSVERPSEGARETQYF. The CDR3 region has the DNA TGTGCCAGCAGCGTAGAGCGGCCTAGCGAGGGGGCGCGGGAGACCCAGTACTTC.

Remarks on this clone: The identical CDR3 is also encoded by other nucleotide sequences in the sample. V and J are TRBV29-1 and TRBJ2-3; 7 positions match TRBD2. Trimming took 6 bases from V and 1 from J; bases not matched to a gene: 13. The CDR3 is 16 amino acids. Germline V gives CDR1 SQVTM, CDR2 ANQGSEA. CDR3 in amino acids: CSVGGAGGRGTDTQYF. The DNA of the CDR3 is TGCAGCGTCGGAGGGGCTGGTGGGAGGGGCACAGATACGCAGTATTTT.

The chain links TRBV27 to TRBJ2-3; 9 nucleotides align to TRBD2. The CDR3 runs to 17 residues. V trimming: 2 bases; J trimming: 0 bases; junction bases outside the gene matches: 6. From germline, CDR1 is MNHEY and CDR2 SMNVEV (reference sequence). The CDR3 DNA reads as TGTGCCAGCAGTTTAGTGGGTAGCGGGGGAAGCACAGATACGCAGTATTTT. Residues: CASSLVGSGGSTDTQYF.

This clone was seen a few times. The chain combines TRBV18 with TRBJ2-1; D remains ambiguous. This CDR3 is 13 amino acids long. The germline CDR1 and CDR2 sequences are KGHSH and LQKENI. V lost 6 bases and J lost 7, with 13 bases in between. The chain's CDR3 is CASSLAVVNEQFF. The CDR3 DNA is TGTGCCAGCTCTCTCGCGGTGGTAAATGAGCAGTTCTTC.